This T cell receptor (beta chain) was found in a study of CD8+ T cells in alopecia areata. Study details: Patients received oral tofacitinib, 5 to 10 mg twice daily, for moderate-to-severe alopecia areata.

TCR sequencing used cDNA made by reverse transcription of extracted RNA. Produced via immunoSEQ multiplex PCR; TCRdb's table is partial and in-frame only. In the table there are 200,000 or so clones, about 53% of which are singletons. Germline lookup yields CDR1 SGHRS and CDR2 YFSETQ. V was pared by 4 bases and J by 2 bases, with 7 bases of the junction left unmatched. The CDR3 length is 16 residues. The rearrangement links TRBV5-1 to TRBJ2-3, with 10 bases matching TRBD2. This specimen consisted of CD4+ T cells sorted from blood, obtained at week 0. The clonotype comes from a human donor with alopecia areata. Here the CDR3 DNA reads TGCGCCAGCAGCCGCCTGCTAGCGGGAGCCACAGATACGCAGTATTTT. It encodes CASSRLLAGATDTQYF. Variable domain in full (rest from reference TRBV5-1 and TRBJ2-3): KAGVTQTPRYLIKTRGQQVTLSCSPISGHRSVSWYQQTPGQGLQFLFEYFSETQRNKGNFPGRFSGRQFSNSRSEMNVSTLELGDSALYLCASSRLLAGATDTQYFGPGTRLTVL.